This T cell receptor (beta chain) emerged from a study of beta chain features in type 1 diabetes. Sequenced material consisted of expressed TCRB transcripts (all of the isolated RNA was reverse transcribed). Clones were read by immunoSEQ multiplex PCR, and TCRdb kept only the in-frame ones, dropping some. The repertoire has about 150,000 clones, 7.5% to 10% of them found once; the top ten carry over 2%. This CDR3 region has 13 residues. Germline-derived CDR1 and CDR2 are SGHTA and FQGNSA. The V end was cut by 7 bases, the J end by 2 bases, with 10 bases between. Every single donor gave one heparinised blood draw, and these averaged roughly 100 mL. Each of the CD4+ naive, central memory, regulatory and stem cell-like memory populations was sorted via CD45RO/CCR7/CD25/CD127/CD95/CD27.

The rearrangement uses TRBV7-2 and TRBJ2-3, with D maybe TRBD2 (6 bases). The sample was central memory CD4+ T cells from blood. The receptor was isolated from a woman in her late teens or twenties in good health. The CDR3 protein is CASKEGPTDTQYF. The CDR3 nucleotides read TGTGCCAGCAAGGAGGGGCCCACAGATACGCAGTATTTT.